This section outlines one T cell receptor (beta chain) sequence together with its context. The sample originates from a study of preoperative IRX-2 immunotherapy in early breast cancer. Assay used: immunoSEQ multiplex PCR; TCRdb lists only in-frame clones, some missing. The repertoire consists of about 26,000 clones, with 75% to 85% occurring once and the leading ten covering over 1%. The CDR3 runs to 13 residues. CDR1 and CDR2 from the germline V gene are SQVTM and ANQGSEA. V was cut by 0 bases and J by 1 base, with 6 bases left in between. Regarding treatment: preoperative locoregional IRX-2 cytokine immunotherapy. Patients received preoperative, locoregional IRX-2 cytokine immunotherapy in a phase Ib study.

The input for sequencing was lymph node tissue, taken after IRX-2 immunotherapy. The chain links TRBV29-1 to TRBJ1-1; no clear D. This sequence was found in a human donor with breast cancer. The CDR3 sequence: CSVEDWKNTEAFF. The CDR3 region has the DNA TGCAGCGTTGAAGATTGGAAGAACACTGAAGCTTTCTTT.